This T cell receptor (beta chain) was sequenced for a study of blood T cells in healthy people across ages (dated by TCRdb to 2015 to 2017). The study in broad terms: Template switching captured roughly one uniquely barcoded TCR beta cDNA molecule per two T cells in model experiments. To track age-related changes in TCR beta repertoire diversity, the study relied on deep sequencing normalized with unique cDNA molecular identifiers. The donors were divided into four age groups: young (average approximately 16 years), middle-aged (around 37), aged (62) and long-lived (82). Two additional independent replicas of 1 million unique cDNA reads from the same blood draw were analyzed for two donors (one aged 18 to 30 and one aged 80 or older). Points the paper makes about the study in general: A strong correlation was found between observed TCR beta diversity and the percentage of naive T cells measured by flow cytometry. Conclusive comparison of naive and antigen-experienced compartments was prevented by the profiling of bulk unsorted PBMCs. Estimates of total diversity from one million sequenced T cells were regarded as lower bounds and underestimates. Compared with the aged group, more naive CD4+ T cells, fewer expanded clones and increased TCR diversity were shown by the long-lived group, suggesting age selection. As age increased, observed TCR beta diversity per million T cells dropped in a roughly linear way, and a significant reduction was already evident by age 40. Because donor CMV infection status was unknown, age-related changes in expanded clonotypes were potentially confounded.

Per the germline V gene, MDHEN is the CDR1 and SYDVKM is the CDR2. Relative to germline, V is 5 bases shorter and J is 1 base shorter, with 17 bases between their ends. Its CDR3 holds 16 amino acids, cysteine through phenylalanine. Only the CDR3 part of the read is kept: 48 bases, read in frame from the first base. The approximately 40 donors, aged about 6 to 95 years, were systemically healthy Caucasian individuals from Russia. About 9.1 milliliters of peripheral blood were collected from each donor into EDTA-treated Vacutainer tubes. Ficoll-Paque density-gradient centrifugation was used to isolate PBMCs, with at least 7 million obtained per sample. Total RNA, at least 6 micrograms per sample, was extracted from PBMCs with Trizol reagent. Naive CD45RAhigh/CD27high T cell percentages were measured by flow cytometry on a PBMC aliquot from every donor. This clonotype was counted a few times. No cognate antigen has been identified for it. The input lacks base qualities; no much larger clone sits a single base away.

The library was built by means of 5' RACE. The listed sequencing device is Illumina HiSeq 2500. A second PCR of roughly 7 to 11 cycles was performed with a sample-barcoded 5' primer and a J-beta primer mix. A unique molecular identifier was introduced onto each TCR beta cDNA molecule by a template-switch 5' adaptor carrying 12 random nucleotides. Each sample yielded at least 3 million CDR3-containing paired-end reads. All of the RNA was converted into first-strand cDNA using the Mint cDNA synthesis kit, with a TRBC-specific oligonucleotide serving as the primer. Following uracil-DNA glycosylase treatment, all cDNA underwent a first 18-cycle PCR with the universal primers M1SS and BC2_uni_R. The paper's data handling went like this. Each sample was normalized by randomly selecting 1 million high-quality reads, each carrying a distinct molecular identifier. Reads sharing molecular identifiers were discarded rather than binned into consensus sequences. MiTCR, set to a Q25 quality threshold and the strictest error-elimination algorithm, was used for CDR3 identification, clonotype clustering and error correction. A nonparametric unseen species model using Euler transformation provided a lower-bound estimate of total TCR beta diversity. TCRdb passed the public sequencing reads through fastp at Q25 and MiXCR, retaining productive beta sequences. Entries that share a CDR3 protein sequence are merged under the most common genes and DNA. The V and J calls come from TCRdb's annotation, not from the publication. The table for this sample lists roughly 800,000 distinct CDR3 sequences; roughly 25% of them were counted only once. Jointly, the top ten make up 9.4% of the sample.

This same sample was also taken into another study, of T cells of mothers and their children. That second report states: Nine systemically healthy Caucasian individuals served as donors, namely three mothers together with their six children. cDNA synthesis consumed the entire amount of extracted RNA, loaded at 1.5 ug RNA in each 15 ul reaction. In the second PCR, sample barcodes and 2-4 random nucleotides were introduced via the M1S primer. Over 8 million TCR beta CDR3 reads came from each mother, compared with 2.5 million to 3.5 million reads from each child. TCR recombination output is similarly shaped by thymic selection in related and unrelated pairs, with a minor effect exerted by inherited differences. Normalized repertoire overlap in related mother-child pairs was always slightly higher than in unrelated mother-child pairs, but the difference was never significant. No persistent microchimeric T cell clones were found, with a detection sensitivity of roughly 92 clones per million clonotypes. To look for features that set related mother-child pairs apart from unrelated individuals, the researchers ran deep NGS to compare the TCR beta repertoires of mothers and children. Mothers averaged about 40 +/- 4 years of age and children averaged around 10 +/- 4 years. After adapter ligation was performed with NEBNext reagents, the libraries were sequenced on an Illumina HiSeq 2000 with 100+100 nt paired-end reads. To prevent cross-contamination, the mother and child libraries were prepared one month apart and sequenced in separate runs. For each donor, somewhere between 500,000 and 2,000,000 distinct TCR beta clonotypes were identified. Naive TCR beta clonotypes were estimated from low-frequency clonotypes matched to each donor's FACS-determined naive share, without sorting.

Sequences were obtained from blood. The receptor was isolated from a boy aged 5-17 years in good health. The rearranged chain carries TRBV28 and TRBJ2-5, with TRBD1 perhaps the D gene, on 5 matching bases. The CDR3 protein sequence reads: CASSPRQTVPQETQYF. In nucleotide form, the sequence is TGTGCCAGCAGTCCTCGACAGACAGTCCCCCAAGAGACCCAGTACTTC. This CDR3, with the reference TRBV28 and TRBJ2-5 proteins standing in past its ends, gives the full variable domain DVKVTQSSRYLVKRTGEKVFLECVQDMDHENMFWYRQDPGLGLRLIYFSYDVKMKEKGDIPEGYSVSREKKERFSLILESASTNQTSMYLCASSPRQTVPQETQYFGPGTRLLVL.